Listed below are T cell receptor beta chains from one sample, sequenced in a study of cytomegalovirus exposure and HLA in healthy donors. The table came from immunoSEQ multiplex PCR; TCRdb's copy has only in-frame clones and leaves some out. This table has approximately 140,000 clones, about three quarters appearing once. Sequenced: PBMCs. The source of these receptors is a man younger than 30 in good health and CMV-seronegative. Both conserved end residues are part of each CDR3. The order of the fields is D gene, clone size, V gene, J gene, CDR3 protein, CDR3 DNA. The D gene is left open where the match is weak. Not every row has a clone size; where given, it reads once, few, many or a size class.

D: TRBD1
size: .
V: TRBV2
J: TRBJ1-2
CDR3: CASSVQGYYGYTF
DNA: TGTGCCAGCAGTGTACAGGGGTACTATGGCTACACCTTC

D: TRBD1
size: .
V: TRBV4-1
J: TRBJ1-1
CDR3: CASSQEEGAATEAFF
DNA: TGCGCCAGCAGCCAAGAAGAGGGGGCGGCCACTGAAGCTTTCTTT

D: .
size: .
V: TRBV19
J: TRBJ2-3
CDR3: CASSIVPGNVNTQYF
DNA: TGTGCCAGTAGTATAGTGCCCGGGAATGTTAATACGCAGTATTTT

D: TRBD1
size: .
V: TRBV5-1
J: TRBJ2-5
CDR3: CASSPPLLGQQETQYF
DNA: TGCGCCAGCAGCCCCCCTCTACTGGGACAGCAAGAGACCCAGTACTTC

D: .
size: .
V: TRBV29-1
J: TRBJ2-7
CDR3: CSVALASLSYEQYF
DNA: TGCAGCGTTGCCTTAGCGAGCCTCTCCTACGAGCAGTACTTC

D: TRBD1
size: .
V: TRBV27
J: TRBJ1-5
CDR3: CASSSGTVANQPQHF
DNA: TGTGCCAGCAGTAGTGGGACAGTCGCAAATCAGCCCCAGCATTTT

D: TRBD2
size: .
V: TRBV29-1
J: TRBJ2-1
CDR3: CSVGGGLSSYNEQFF
DNA: TGCAGCGTGGGGGGGGGACTTAGCTCCTACAATGAGCAGTTCTTC

D: TRBD1
size: .
V: TRBV18
J: TRBJ1-1
CDR3: CASSPEGQGVAFF
DNA: TGTGCCAGCTCACCAGAGGGACAGGGGGTCGCTTTCTTT

D: TRBD1
size: .
V: TRBV6-1
J: TRBJ1-3
CDR3: CASSAGGSRNTIYF
DNA: TGTGCCAGCAGTGCAGGGGGCTCTAGAAACACCATATATTTT

D: TRBD2
size: .
V: TRBV5-1
J: TRBJ2-1
CDR3: CASSLTSGGTEQFF
DNA: TGCGCCAGCAGCTTGACTAGCGGGGGGACCGAGCAGTTCTTC

D: .
size: .
V: TRBV19
J: TRBJ2-7
CDR3: CASSKNRGALEQYF
DNA: TGTGCCAGTAGCAAGAACCGGGGGGCGCTAGAGCAGTACTTC

D: TRBD2
size: .
V: TRBV7-7
J: TRBJ2-1
CDR3: CASSLEPSGLYNEQFF
DNA: TGTGCCAGCAGCTTAGAGCCTAGCGGATTATACAATGAGCAGTTCTTC

D: TRBD1
size: .
V: TRBV2
J: TRBJ2-2
CDR3: CASSEGTPGGGWAGELFF
DNA: TGTGCCAGCAGTGAAGGGACCCCAGGGGGCGGCTGGGCCGGGGAGCTGTTTTTT

D: TRBD2
size: .
V: TRBV9
J: TRBJ2-1
CDR3: CASSTRLAGDSYNEQFF
DNA: TGTGCCAGCAGCACGCGACTAGCGGGGGACTCCTACAATGAGCAGTTCTTC

D: .
size: .
V: TRBV7-9
J: TRBJ2-3
CDR3: CASSLVGPGADTQYF
DNA: TGTGCCAGCAGCTTAGTCGGTCCCGGGGCAGATACGCAGTATTTT

D: .
size: .
V: TRBV6-1
J: TRBJ1-2
CDR3: CASRPTGTNYGYTF
DNA: TGTGCCAGCAGGCCAACAGGAACTAACTATGGCTACACCTTC

D: .
size: .
V: TRBV19
J: TRBJ1-1
CDR3: CATSIRGLTEAFF
DNA: TGTGCCACGTCTATCAGGGGCCTTACTGAAGCTTTCTTT

D: TRBD1
size: .
V: TRBV2
J: TRBJ1-6
CDR3: CASNLDRAGSPLHF
DNA: TGTGCCAGCAATTTGGACAGGGCGGGTTCACCCCTCCACTTT

D: TRBD1
size: .
V: TRBV19
J: TRBJ1-5
CDR3: CASSIEHRGQPQHF
DNA: TGTGCCAGTAGTATAGAGCACAGGGGTCAGCCCCAGCATTTT

D: .
size: .
V: TRBV30
J: TRBJ2-1
CDR3: CAWSAGTPDEQFF
DNA: TGTGCCTGGAGTGCCGGGACTCCCGATGAGCAGTTCTTC

D: .
size: .
V: TRBV11-3
J: TRBJ2-2
CDR3: CASSLGQGPYAGELFF
DNA: TGTGCCAGCAGCTTAGGGCAGGGCCCCTATGCCGGGGAGCTGTTTTTT

D: TRBD1
size: .
V: TRBV12-5
J: TRBJ1-4
CDR3: CARGQSGGEKLFF
DNA: TGTGCTAGGGGACAGTCAGGGGGTGAAAAACTGTTTTTT

D: TRBD2
size: .
V: TRBV2
J: TRBJ2-5
CDR3: CASSASGGQETQYF
DNA: TGTGCCAGCAGTGCTAGCGGGGGGCAAGAGACCCAGTACTTC

D: .
size: .
V: TRBV6-1
J: TRBJ2-1
CDR3: CASSDRPASDEQFF
DNA: TGTGCCAGCAGTGATCGCCCCGCCTCGGATGAGCAGTTCTTC

D: .
size: .
V: TRBV5-1
J: TRBJ1-1
CDR3: CASSSPNNPEAFF
DNA: TGCGCCAGCAGCTCCCCCAACAACCCTGAAGCTTTCTTT

D: .
size: few
V: TRBV16
J: TRBJ1-5
CDR3: CASSQQQRGLNNQPQHF
DNA: TGTGCCAGCAGCCAACAGCAGCGGGGGTTGAACAATCAGCCCCAGCATTTT

D: .
size: .
V: TRBV6-6
J: TRBJ1-5
CDR3: CASSYAGQAGNQPQHF
DNA: TGTGCCAGCAGTTACGCAGGGCAGGCCGGCAATCAGCCCCAGCATTTT

D: .
size: .
V: TRBV5-1
J: TRBJ1-2
CDR3: CASRAAQNYGYTF
DNA: TGCGCCAGCAGGGCGGCGCAGAACTATGGCTACACCTTC

D: .
size: .
V: TRBV27
J: TRBJ2-7
CDR3: CASSFDSSHEQYF
DNA: TGTGCCAGCAGTTTCGACAGCTCTCACGAGCAGTACTTC

D: TRBD1
size: .
V: TRBV14
J: TRBJ2-5
CDR3: CASSPRTGFGETQYF
DNA: TGTGCCAGCAGCCCTCGGACAGGGTTCGGCGAGACCCAGTACTTC

D: .
size: .
V: TRBV5-3
J: TRBJ1-2
CDR3: CARSLYRVSGYTF
DNA: TGTGCCAGAAGCCTTTACAGGGTCTCGGGCTACACCTTC

D: .
size: .
V: TRBV19
J: TRBJ1-1
CDR3: CASSIFGGTNTEAFF
DNA: TGTGCCAGTAGTATCTTTGGCGGCACGAACACTGAAGCTTTCTTT

D: TRBD2
size: .
V: TRBV27
J: TRBJ2-7
CDR3: CASSLEGGVPYEQYF
DNA: TGTGCCAGCAGTTTAGAGGGAGGGGTCCCCTACGAGCAGTACTTC

D: TRBD1
size: .
V: TRBV11-3
J: TRBJ1-3
CDR3: CASSPGTGDTIYF
DNA: TGTGCCAGCAGCCCGGGGACAGGGGACACCATATATTTT

D: TRBD1
size: .
V: TRBV5-4
J: TRBJ1-2
CDR3: CASSPDRGAYGYTF
DNA: TGTGCCAGCAGCCCGGACAGGGGAGCCTATGGCTACACCTTC

D: TRBD1
size: .
V: TRBV25-1
J: TRBJ1-2
CDR3: CASSTQGVGYGYTF
DNA: TGTGCCAGCAGTACACAGGGGGTAGGCTATGGCTACACCTTC

D: TRBD2
size: few
V: TRBV10-1
J: TRBJ2-3
CDR3: CASSDPSGARTDTQYF
DNA: TGCGCCAGCAGTGACCCCAGCGGGGCGCGCACAGATACGCAGTATTTT

D: .
size: .
V: TRBV6-6
J: TRBJ1-2
CDR3: CASSQPTNYGYTF
DNA: TGTGCCAGCAGCCAACCTACTAACTATGGCTACACCTTC

D: TRBD2
size: .
V: TRBV5-4
J: TRBJ2-1
CDR3: CASSFPLAGAYNEQFF
DNA: TGTGCCAGCAGCTTTCCCTTAGCGGGAGCCTACAATGAGCAGTTCTTC

D: .
size: .
V: TRBV5-1
J: TRBJ2-3
CDR3: CASSLGQGGGTDTQYF
DNA: TGCGCCAGCAGCTTGGGACAGGGCGGGGGCACAGATACGCAGTATTTT

D: .
size: once
V: TRBV30
J: TRBJ2-2
CDR3: CACSIMGSRTGELFF
DNA: TGTGCCTGCTCGATAATGGGCTCCCGCACCGGGGAGCTGTTTTTT

D: .
size: once
V: TRBV19
J: TRBJ1-3
CDR3: CASTRPRSGNTIYF
DNA: TGTGCCAGTACTAGACCCCGCTCTGGAAACACCATATATTTT

D: .
size: .
V: TRBV29-1
J: TRBJ2-2
CDR3: CSVGPGAYTGELFF
DNA: TGCAGCGTTGGCCCTGGGGCGTACACCGGGGAGCTGTTTTTT

D: .
size: .
V: TRBV18
J: TRBJ2-7
CDR3: CASSPLEEQYF
DNA: TGTGCCAGCTCACCATTAGAAGAGCAGTACTTC

D: .
size: .
V: TRBV27
J: TRBJ2-1
CDR3: CASSALLVLGVAYNEQFF
DNA: TGTGCCAGCAGTGCCCTCCTGGTTTTAGGGGTGGCCTACAATGAGCAGTTCTTC

D: .
size: .
V: TRBV14
J: TRBJ2-5
CDR3: CASSQDKTQYF
DNA: TGTGCCAGCAGCCAAGATAAGACCCAGTACTTC

D: .
size: .
V: TRBV4-1
J: TRBJ2-6
CDR3: CASSQGVRSSGANVLTF
DNA: TGCGCCAGCAGCCAAGGTGTCAGAAGCTCTGGGGCCAACGTCCTGACTTTC

D: TRBD2
size: .
V: TRBV6-1
J: TRBJ2-7
CDR3: CASSVRRGGLYEQYF
DNA: TGTGCCAGCAGTGTCCGGCGGGGGGGCCTCTACGAGCAGTACTTC

D: .
size: .
V: TRBV7-8
J: TRBJ2-5
CDR3: CASSLGILGGQETQYF
DNA: TGTGCCAGCAGCTTAGGGATATTAGGGGGCCAAGAGACCCAGTACTTC

D: TRBD1
size: few
V: TRBV18
J: TRBJ1-5
CDR3: CASSGQGGNQPQHF
DNA: TGTGCCAGCTCGGGACAGGGGGGAAATCAGCCCCAGCATTTT